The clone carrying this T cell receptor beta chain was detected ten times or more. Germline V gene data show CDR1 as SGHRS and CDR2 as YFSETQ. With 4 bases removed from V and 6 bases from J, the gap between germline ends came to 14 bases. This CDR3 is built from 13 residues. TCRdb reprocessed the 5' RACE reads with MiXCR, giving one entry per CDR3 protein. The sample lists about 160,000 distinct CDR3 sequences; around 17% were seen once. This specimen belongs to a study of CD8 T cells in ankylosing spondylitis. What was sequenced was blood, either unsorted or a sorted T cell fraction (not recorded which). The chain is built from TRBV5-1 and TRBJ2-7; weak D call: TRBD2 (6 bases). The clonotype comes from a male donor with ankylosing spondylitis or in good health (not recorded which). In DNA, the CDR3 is TGCGCCAGCAGCGAAACGGGAGACCTCGAGCAGTACTTC. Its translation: CASSETGDLEQYF. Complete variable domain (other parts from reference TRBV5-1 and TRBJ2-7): KAGVTQTPRYLIKTRGQQVTLSCSPISGHRSVSWYQQTPGQGLQFLFEYFSETQRNKGNFPGRFSGRQFSNSRSEMNVSTLELGDSALYLCASSETGDLEQYFGPGTRLTVT.